This entry is about one T cell receptor beta chain. These data belong to a study of blood T cells in healthy people across ages. The CDR3 runs to 16 residues. Germline V gene lookup returns CDR1 SGHRS and CDR2 YFSETQ. V dropped 0 bases and J dropped 2 bases, with 15 bases sitting between them. The use of a sample-barcoded 5' primer and a J-beta primer mix characterized a second PCR of roughly 7 to 12 cycles. TCRdb re-derived calls from the 5' RACE reads in MiXCR, one entry per CDR3 protein. The repertoire holds under 1,100,000 distinct CDR3 sequences, with 25% as singletons. This sample also appeared in a second study, on T cells of mothers and their children. This second study says: The study sampled a few healthy Caucasian mothers and their six children.

The TCR originated in a girl aged 2-10 years in good health. V and J are TRBV5-1 and TRBJ2-7; no clear D. The sample consisted of blood. The CDR3 DNA reads as TGCGCCAGCAGCTTGGCCTTCGGTCTTTCAGCCTACGAGCAGTACTTC. Translating gives CASSLAFGLSAYEQYF.